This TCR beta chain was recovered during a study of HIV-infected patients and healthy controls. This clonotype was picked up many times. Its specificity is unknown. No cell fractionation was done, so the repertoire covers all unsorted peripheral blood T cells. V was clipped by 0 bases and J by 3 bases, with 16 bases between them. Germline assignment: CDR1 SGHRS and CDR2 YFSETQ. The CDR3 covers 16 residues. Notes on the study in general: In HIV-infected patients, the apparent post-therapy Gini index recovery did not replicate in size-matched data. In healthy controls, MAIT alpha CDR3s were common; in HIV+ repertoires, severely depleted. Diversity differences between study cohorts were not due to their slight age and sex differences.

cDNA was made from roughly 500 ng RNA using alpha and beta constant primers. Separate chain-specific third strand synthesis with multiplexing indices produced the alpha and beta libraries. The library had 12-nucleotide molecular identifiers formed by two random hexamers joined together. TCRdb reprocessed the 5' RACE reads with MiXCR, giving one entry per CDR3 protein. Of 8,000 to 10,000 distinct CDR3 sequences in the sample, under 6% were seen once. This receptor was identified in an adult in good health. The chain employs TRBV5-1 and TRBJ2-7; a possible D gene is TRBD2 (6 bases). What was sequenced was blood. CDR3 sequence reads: CASSLDGGPGFYEQYF. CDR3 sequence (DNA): TGCGCCAGCAGCTTGGACGGAGGGCCGGGGTTCTACGAGCAGTACTTC.